This TCR beta chain derives from a study of cytomegalovirus exposure and HLA in healthy donors. Concerning this clone itself: Its target is not known.

The primer mix had 60 Vbeta and 13 Jbeta primers. TCRdb keeps only in-frame clones here, not all; method: immunoSEQ multiplex PCR. Of about 200,000 clones listed, more than 65% were seen once; the top ten hold about 1.7%. General study points: Cytomegalovirus status was reportedly diagnosed by the classifier with high sensitivity and specificity. The study assumed roughly uniform donor sequencing depth for presence/absence analyses.

Looked up from germline, CDR1 is MGHRA and CDR2 is YSYEKL. Trimming took 1 base from V and 5 from J, leaving 11 bases between them. The CDR3 loop spans 14 amino acids. Sequencing was performed on PBMCs. This rearrangement joins TRBV4-1 to TRBJ2-5, with a possible D match to TRBD2 (5 bases). The receptor comes from a man in his forties or fifties in good health and CMV-seronegative. CDR3 protein: CASSQGESRETQYF. CDR3 nucleotides: TGCGCCAGCAGCCAAGGGGAGTCCAGGGAGACCCAGTACTTC.